The source of this TCR beta chain is a study of blood T cell repertoires in COVID-19. The protocol was immunoSEQ multiplex PCR, while the TCRdb copy is restricted to in-frame clones and leaves out a portion. Of under 300,000 clones in the sample, 85% to 90% were seen once. The CDR3 has 14 amino acids. Trimming removed 7 bases from V and 5 bases from J; junction bases left unmatched: 12. Germline CDR1 and CDR2: SGHRS and YFSETQ. The receptor comes from a woman in her thirties with COVID-19, enrolled during active disease. The sample was peripheral blood. The rearrangement uses TRBV5-1 and TRBJ2-7; 7 bases fit TRBD1. The DNA for the CDR3 is TGCGCCAGCGAGCGTTCCACAGGGGAGAACGAGCAGTACTTC. This codes for CASERSTGENEQYF.